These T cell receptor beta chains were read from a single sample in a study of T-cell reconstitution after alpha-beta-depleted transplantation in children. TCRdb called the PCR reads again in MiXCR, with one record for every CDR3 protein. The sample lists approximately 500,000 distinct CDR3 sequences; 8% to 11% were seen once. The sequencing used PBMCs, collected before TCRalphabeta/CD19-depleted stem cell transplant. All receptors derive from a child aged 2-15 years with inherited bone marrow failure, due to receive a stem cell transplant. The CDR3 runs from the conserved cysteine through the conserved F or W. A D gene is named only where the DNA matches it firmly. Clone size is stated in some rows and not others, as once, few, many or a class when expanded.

TGTGCCAGCACCGCCCCTGAAGGGCGGGAGGGCGCCGGCACCGGGGAGCTGTTTTTT | CASTAPEGREGAGTGELFF | many | TRBJ2-2 | TRBV21-1 | NA
TGCAGTGCTAGCGGACCCATCAATCAGCCCCAGCATTTT | CSASGPINQPQHF | many | TRBJ1-5 | TRBV20-1 | NA
TGTGCCAGCAGCTTAGTTTTGGGCCCATACTCTGGAAACACCATATATTTT | CASSLVLGPYSGNTIYF | many | TRBJ1-3 | TRBV7-6 | NA
TGTGCCACCAGCAGAGATGTGGTGTATAATGAGCAGTTCTTC | CATSRDVVYNEQFF | NA | TRBJ2-1 | TRBV15 | NA
TGTGCCAGCAGCTTGGCGGGATTCTATGGCTACACCTTC | CASSLAGFYGYTF | many | TRBJ1-2 | TRBV5-6 | NA
TGTGCCAGCAGTTTCTCTGCTTATAGCAATCAGCCCCAGCATTTT | CASSFSAYSNQPQHF | many | TRBJ1-5 | TRBV12-3/TRBV12-4 | NA
TGCAGCGTTGAAGCTAGCGGGAGGGAGCAGTTCTTC | CSVEASGREQFF | NA | TRBJ2-1 | TRBV29-1 | TRBD2
TGTGCCAGCAGTTTATGGGGGGCGGGACTAGTCACCTTC | CASSLWGAGLVTF | many | TRBJ2-7 | TRBV28 | TRBD2
TGTGCCAGCAGCTTAGCTAGGACCAATGAGCAGTTCTTC | CASSLARTNEQFF | many | TRBJ2-1 | TRBV7-8 | NA
TGCAGCGTTACTCCGGCCACCGGGGAGCTGTTTTTT | CSVTPATGELFF | many | TRBJ2-2 | TRBV29-1 | NA
TGCAGCGTCCTGACAGGGGGGACCCTCGAGCAGTACTTC | CSVLTGGTLEQYF | many | TRBJ2-7 | TRBV29-1 | TRBD1
TGCAGTGCAAACCCGGTCTCTCATGCGGGAGACACAGATACGCAGTATTTT | CSANPVSHAGDTDTQYF | few | TRBJ2-3 | TRBV20-1 | TRBD2
TGCAGCGCTCTGGAGCAGGGCCTGGATACGCAGTATTTT | CSALEQGLDTQYF | many | TRBJ2-3 | TRBV29-1 | NA
TGTGCCAGCAGCTTATCGCTGGGGGAAGAGACCCAGTACTTC | CASSLSLGEETQYF | many | TRBJ2-5 | TRBV7-9 | NA
TGTGCCAGCAGCTATCCGATAAAGGGGGGGGCGAACGGGGAGCTGTTTTTT | CASSYPIKGGANGELFF | NA | TRBJ2-2 | TRBV7-6 | NA
TGCGCCAGCAGCTTGGGGCCTAGCGGCAGAGAGACCCAGTACTTC | CASSLGPSGRETQYF | many | TRBJ2-5 | TRBV5-1 | TRBD2
TGCGCCAGCAGCCAAGTCGAGAGAGGACTCTACAATGAGCAGTTCTTC | CASSQVERGLYNEQFF | NA | TRBJ2-1 | TRBV4-1 | NA
TGTGCCAGCAGTTCAAACAGGGGGGGATACGAGCAGTACTTC | CASSSNRGGYEQYF | many | TRBJ2-7 | TRBV12-3/TRBV12-4 | NA
TGTGCCAGCAGCTCGGGACTAAACACAGATACGCAGTATTTT | CASSSGLNTDTQYF | many | TRBJ2-3 | TRBV11-3 | TRBD2
TGTGCCAGCAGTTCCCGGACTAGCGGGAGTGTATACGAGACCCAGTACTTC | CASSSRTSGSVYETQYF | few | TRBJ2-5 | TRBV6-5 | TRBD2
TGCAGTGCTAGAGACACGGTTAATGAAAAACTGTTTTTT | CSARDTVNEKLFF | many | TRBJ1-4 | TRBV20-1 | NA
TGTGCCAGCAGCTTTTTGGGGACAGGCCTAAGCAATCAGCCCCAGCATTTT | CASSFLGTGLSNQPQHF | many | TRBJ1-5 | TRBV28 | TRBD1
TGTGCCACCAGCGAGGACTTTTACAATGAGCAGTTCTTC | CATSEDFYNEQFF | many | TRBJ2-1 | TRBV15 | NA
TGTGCCAGCAGCTTCGAAGTAAGGAGGGGTCCCTACGAGCAGTACTTC | CASSFEVRRGPYEQYF | few | TRBJ2-7 | TRBV11-2 | NA
TGCGCCAGCAGCCTACGACAGGGGGCCGCCTCTGGAAACACCATATATTTT | CASSLRQGAASGNTIYF | many | TRBJ1-3 | TRBV5-1 | TRBD1
TGTGCCAGCAGCTTAGACGGACTAGAGACCAATGAGCAGTTCTTC | CASSLDGLETNEQFF | many | TRBJ2-1 | TRBV7-9 | TRBD2
TGCAGTGCTAGAGATGTGGGGAGGGGCCAAGAGACCCAGTACTTC | CSARDVGRGQETQYF | many | TRBJ2-5 | TRBV20-1 | TRBD2
TGTGCCTGGAAAAAAGGGGGACTAGCGGGAGTATCCTTAAATGAGCAGTTCTTC | CAWKKGGLAGVSLNEQFF | NA | TRBJ2-1 | TRBV30 | TRBD2
TGTGCCAGCAGCCAAGATTACGGCGGGACAGATACGCAGTATTTT | CASSQDYGGTDTQYF | many | TRBJ2-3 | TRBV4-2 | NA
TGTGCCAGCAGCTTAGTCCTCGGACCCCACTATGGCTACACCTTC | CASSLVLGPHYGYTF | few | TRBJ1-2 | TRBV7-9 | NA
TGCAGCGTTGAATATACCTACGGCCGTTACAATGAGCAGTTCTTC | CSVEYTYGRYNEQFF | many | TRBJ2-1 | TRBV29-1 | NA
TGTGCCAGCAGCAATGTACAGGGTCCCTATAATTCACCCCTCCACTTT | CASSNVQGPYNSPLHF | many | TRBJ1-6 | TRBV4-2 | NA
TGTGCCAGCAGTTGGATGTCGAACACCGGGGAGCTGTTTTTT | CASSWMSNTGELFF | many | TRBJ2-2 | TRBV12-3/TRBV12-4 | NA
TGTGCCAGCAGCCCGCGGGAATCCCGGAATGAGCAGTTCTTC | CASSPRESRNEQFF | many | TRBJ2-1 | TRBV7-9 | NA
TGCGCCAGCAGCCACACTAGCGGGAGAAGCACCGGGGAGCTGTTTTTT | CASSHTSGRSTGELFF | many | TRBJ2-2 | TRBV5-1 | TRBD2
TGTGCCAGCAGCGTAGCTGGCAGGACTAGCGGGACAGATCAAGAGACCCAGTACTTC | CASSVAGRTSGTDQETQYF | few | TRBJ2-5 | TRBV9 | TRBD2
TGTGCCAGTAGTATGGTCATGGCGAGCACTGAAGCTTTCTTT | CASSMVMASTEAFF | few | TRBJ1-1 | TRBV19 | NA
TGCAGTGCTAGTAGGCAGGGGCCAGATACGCAGTATTTT | CSASRQGPDTQYF | NA | TRBJ2-3 | TRBV20-1 | NA
TGCGCCAGCAGCTCCGGTCCCTACACAGATACGCAGTATTTT | CASSSGPYTDTQYF | many | TRBJ2-3 | TRBV4-1 | NA
TGTGCCAGCACTACCTTCTGGGGGAACACTGAAGCTTTCTTT | CASTTFWGNTEAFF | NA | TRBJ1-1 | TRBV6-2/TRBV6-3 | NA